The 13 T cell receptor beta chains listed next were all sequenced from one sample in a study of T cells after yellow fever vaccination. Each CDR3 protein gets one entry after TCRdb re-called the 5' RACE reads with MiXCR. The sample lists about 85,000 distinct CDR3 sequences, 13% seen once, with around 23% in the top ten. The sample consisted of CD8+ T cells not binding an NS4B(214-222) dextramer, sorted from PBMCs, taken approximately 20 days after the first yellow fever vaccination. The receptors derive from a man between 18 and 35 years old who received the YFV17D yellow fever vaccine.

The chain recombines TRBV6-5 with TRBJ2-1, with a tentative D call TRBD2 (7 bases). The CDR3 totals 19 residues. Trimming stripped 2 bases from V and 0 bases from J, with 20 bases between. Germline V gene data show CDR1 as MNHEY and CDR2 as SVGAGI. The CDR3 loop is CASSYIGRGPEVSYNEQFF. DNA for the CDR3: TGTGCCAGCAGTTACATCGGGCGGGGGCCAGAAGTCTCCTACAATGAGCAGTTCTTC.

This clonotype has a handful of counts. The CDR3 nucleotides read TGTGCCAGCAGTTACTCGTCTGGGAACACCGGGGAGCTGTTTTTT. It specifies CASSYSSGNTGELFF. V and J are TRBV6-5 and TRBJ2-2; D gene ambiguous. Germline CDR1 MNHEY, CDR2 SVGAGI. The V end was cut by 0 bases, the J end by 1 base, with 6 bases between. This CDR3 has 15 residues.

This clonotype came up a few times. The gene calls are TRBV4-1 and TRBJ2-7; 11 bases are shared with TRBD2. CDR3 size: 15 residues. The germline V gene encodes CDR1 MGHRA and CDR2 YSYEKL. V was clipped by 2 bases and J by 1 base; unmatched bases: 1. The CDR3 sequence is CASSQWTSGSYEQYF. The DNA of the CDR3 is TGCGCCAGCAGCCAATGGACTAGCGGGTCCTACGAGCAGTACTTC.

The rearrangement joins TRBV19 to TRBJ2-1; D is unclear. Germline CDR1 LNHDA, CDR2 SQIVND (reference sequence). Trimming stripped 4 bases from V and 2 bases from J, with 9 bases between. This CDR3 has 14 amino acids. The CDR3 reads CASSKWVAYNEQFF. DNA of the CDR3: TGTGCCAGTAGTAAGTGGGTAGCCTACAATGAGCAGTTCTTC.

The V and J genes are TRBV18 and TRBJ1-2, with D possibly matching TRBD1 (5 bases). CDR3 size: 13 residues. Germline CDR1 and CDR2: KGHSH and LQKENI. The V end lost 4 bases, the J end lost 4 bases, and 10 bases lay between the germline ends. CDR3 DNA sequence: TGTGCCAGCTCACTCCGGGGGGTCTATGGCTACACCTTC. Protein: CASSLRGVYGYTF.

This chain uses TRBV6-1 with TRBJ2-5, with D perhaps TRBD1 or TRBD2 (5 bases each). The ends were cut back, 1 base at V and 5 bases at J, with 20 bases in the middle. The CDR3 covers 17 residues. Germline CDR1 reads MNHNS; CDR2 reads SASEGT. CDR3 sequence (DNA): TGTGCCAGCAGTGAAGAAGGGGAAGGCCTTCCGGGGGAGACCCAGTACTTC. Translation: CASSEEGEGLPGETQYF.

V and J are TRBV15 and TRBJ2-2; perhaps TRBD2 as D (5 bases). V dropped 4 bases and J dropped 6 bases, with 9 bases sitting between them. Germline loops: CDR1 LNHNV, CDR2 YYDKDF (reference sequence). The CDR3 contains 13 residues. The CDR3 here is CATSISEAGELFF. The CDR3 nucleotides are TGTGCCACCAGCATTAGCGAGGCCGGGGAGCTGTTTTTT. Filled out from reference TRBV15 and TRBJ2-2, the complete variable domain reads DAMVIQNPRYQVTQFGKPVTLSCSQTLNHNVMYWYQQKSSQAPKLLFHYYDKDFNNEADTPDNFQSRRPNTSFCFLDIRSPGLGDTAMYLCATSISEAGELFFGEGSRLTVL.

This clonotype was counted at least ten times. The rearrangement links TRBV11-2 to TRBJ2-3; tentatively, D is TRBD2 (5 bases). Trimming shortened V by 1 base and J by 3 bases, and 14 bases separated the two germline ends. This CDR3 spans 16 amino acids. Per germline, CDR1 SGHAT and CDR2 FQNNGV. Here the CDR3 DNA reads TGTGCCAGCAGCTTAGGGCGGCAGCCGGGGACAGATACGCAGTATTTT. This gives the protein CASSLGRQPGTDTQYF.

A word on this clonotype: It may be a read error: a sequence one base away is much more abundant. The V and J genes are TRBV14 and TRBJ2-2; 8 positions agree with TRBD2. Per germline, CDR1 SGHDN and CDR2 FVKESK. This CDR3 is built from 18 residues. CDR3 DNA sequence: TGTGCCAGCAGCGAAGATCCCCCCAGCGGGGGTAACACCGGGGAGCTGTTTTTT. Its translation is CASSEDPPSGGNTGELFF.

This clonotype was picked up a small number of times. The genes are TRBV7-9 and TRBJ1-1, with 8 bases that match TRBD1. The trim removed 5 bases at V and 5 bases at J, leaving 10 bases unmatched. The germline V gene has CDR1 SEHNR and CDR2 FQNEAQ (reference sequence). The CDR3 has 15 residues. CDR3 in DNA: TGTGCCAGCAGCGAACCTAGGGACAGGTTTACTGAAGCTTTCTTT. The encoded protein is CASSEPRDRFTEAFF.

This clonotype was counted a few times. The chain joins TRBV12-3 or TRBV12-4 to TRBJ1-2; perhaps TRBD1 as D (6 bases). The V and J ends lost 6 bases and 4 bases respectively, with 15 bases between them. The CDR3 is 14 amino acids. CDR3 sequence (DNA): TGTGCCAGCAGATGGCGGGGGGGCGGCTATGGCTACACCTTC. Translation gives CASRWRGGGYGYTF.

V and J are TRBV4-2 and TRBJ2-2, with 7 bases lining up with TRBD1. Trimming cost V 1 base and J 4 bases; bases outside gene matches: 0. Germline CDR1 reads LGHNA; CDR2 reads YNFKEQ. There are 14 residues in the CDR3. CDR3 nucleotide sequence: TGTGCCAGCAGCCAAGGGGACAGCACCGGGGAGCTGTTTTTT. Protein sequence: CASSQGDSTGELFF.

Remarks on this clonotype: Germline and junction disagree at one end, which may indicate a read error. Here the CDR3 reads CASSLGALMSSPGGF. The CDR3 bases are TGTGCCAGCAGCTTAGGTGCGTTGATGTCGTCACCAGGGGGATTT. The rearrangement links TRBV7-8 to TRBJ1-1, with 7 bases fitting TRBD1. CDR1 SGHVS and CDR2 FQNEAQ come from the germline V gene. The CDR3 has 15 residues. Filled out from reference TRBV7-8 and TRBJ1-1, the complete variable domain reads GAGVSQSPRYKVAKRGQDVALRCDPISGHVSLFWYQQALGQGPEFLTYFQNEAQLDKSGLPSDRFFAERPEGSVSTLKIQRTQQEDSAVYLCASSLGALMSSPGGFGQGTRLTVV.